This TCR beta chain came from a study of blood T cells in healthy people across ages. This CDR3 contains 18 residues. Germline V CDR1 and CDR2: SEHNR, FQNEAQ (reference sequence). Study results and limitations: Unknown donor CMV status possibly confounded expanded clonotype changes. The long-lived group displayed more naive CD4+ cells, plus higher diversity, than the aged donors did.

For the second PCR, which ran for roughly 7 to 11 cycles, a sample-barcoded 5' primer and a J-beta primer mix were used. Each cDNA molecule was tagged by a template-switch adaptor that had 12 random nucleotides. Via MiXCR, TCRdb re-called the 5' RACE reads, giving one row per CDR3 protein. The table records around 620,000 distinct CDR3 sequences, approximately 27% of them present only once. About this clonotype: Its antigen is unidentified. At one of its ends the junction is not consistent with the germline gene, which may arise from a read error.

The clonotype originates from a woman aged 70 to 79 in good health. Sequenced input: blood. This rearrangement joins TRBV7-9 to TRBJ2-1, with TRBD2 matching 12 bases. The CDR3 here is CASSSPLRLAGEYNERFF. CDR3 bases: TGTGCCAGCAGCTCGCCTCTCCGACTAGCGGGGGAGTACAATGAGCGGTTCTTC.